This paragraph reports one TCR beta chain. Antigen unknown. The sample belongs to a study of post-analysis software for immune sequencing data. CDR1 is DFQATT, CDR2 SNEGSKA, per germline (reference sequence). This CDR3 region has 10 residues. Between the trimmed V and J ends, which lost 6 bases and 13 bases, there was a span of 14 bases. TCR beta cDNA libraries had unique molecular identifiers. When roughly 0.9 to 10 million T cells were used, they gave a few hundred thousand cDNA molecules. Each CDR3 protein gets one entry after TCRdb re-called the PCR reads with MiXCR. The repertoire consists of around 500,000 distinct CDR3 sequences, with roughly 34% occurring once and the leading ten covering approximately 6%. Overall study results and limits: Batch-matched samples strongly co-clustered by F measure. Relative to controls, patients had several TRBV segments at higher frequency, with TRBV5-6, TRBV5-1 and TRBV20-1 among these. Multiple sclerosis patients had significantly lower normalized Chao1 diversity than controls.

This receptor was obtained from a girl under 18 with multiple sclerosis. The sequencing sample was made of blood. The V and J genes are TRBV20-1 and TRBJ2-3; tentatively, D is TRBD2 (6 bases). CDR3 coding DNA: TGCAGTGCAGAGGGACTCCCTGAGTATTTT. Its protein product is CSAEGLPEYF.